This T cell receptor (beta chain) was recorded in a study of CD8 T cells in Susac syndrome. Germline-derived CDR1 and CDR2 are SNHLY and FYNNEI. The CDR3 spans 14 residues. V was trimmed by 3 bases and J by 0 bases, leaving 8 bases between them. The study sequenced TCR beta in blood CD8+ and CD4+ T cells. An amount of RNA that ranged from roughly 0.45 to 1 ug was reverse transcribed with random hexamers. The CDR3 of TCR beta was amplified by immunoSEQ multiplex PCR across 54 Vbeta and 13 Jbeta. TCRdb processed the immunoSEQ multiplex PCR reads anew with MiXCR; each CDR3 protein has one entry. The repertoire includes some 450,000 distinct CDR3 sequences, more than 80% of them detected once, and about 0.1% sits in the top ten.

Input material: CD8+ T cells from PBMCs. The receptor was isolated from a human donor with multiple sclerosis. The chain employs TRBV2 and TRBJ1-1; D uncertain. The CDR3 sequence is CASSDGRLNTEAFF. The DNA for the CDR3 is TGTGCCAGCAGTGATGGGCGCCTGAACACTGAAGCTTTCTTT. Using reference TRBV2 and TRBJ1-1 for the parts outside the CDR3, the full variable domain is EPEVTQTPSHQVTQMGQEVILRCVPISNHLYFYWYRQILGQKVEFLVSFYNNEISEKSEIFDDQFSVERPDGSNFTLKIRSTKLEDSAMYFCASSDGRLNTEAFFGQGTRLTVV.